The source of this TCR beta chain is a study of Graves' ophthalmopathy and Graves' hyperthyroidism. This CDR3 has 14 amino acids. V was trimmed by 10 bases and J by 4 bases, leaving 19 bases between them. Germline-derived CDR1 and CDR2 are SNHLY and FYNNEI. Amplification of TCR beta CDR3 regions used RNA transcripts. HTBI primers primed a first-round RT-PCR, and a second-round multiplex PCR followed. TCRdb recomputed calls from the multiplex PCR reads with MiXCR, one row per CDR3 protein. Among 650,000 to 900,000 distinct CDR3 sequences listed, approximately 40% were seen once. The sequenced material came from peripheral blood. The clonotype was recovered from an adult man with Graves' ophthalmopathy. V gene TRBV2 combines with J gene TRBJ1-2; D may be TRBD1 (5 bases). CDR3 region: CATRDGSSGYGYTF. CDR3 in DNA: TGTGCCACCAGGGACGGGTCTAGTGGCTATGGCTACACCTTC.